This T cell receptor beta chain is from a study of T-cell memory formation after mild COVID-19. Overall study findings and caveats: Cross-reactive memory seemingly joined, as some responding clones were found in pre-infection memory. Contracting CD8+ clones were enriched in EMRA, CD4+ mainly in CM and EM.

This clonotype was picked up a small number of times. The antigen is unknown. TCRdb itself ran the 5' RACE reads through MiXCR, one entry per CDR3 protein. The sample includes about 210,000 distinct CDR3 sequences, 27% of them seen just once. There are 15 residues in the CDR3. Germline CDR1 is MGHRA and CDR2 is YSYEKL. Trimming left V 2 bases short and J 0 bases short, with 10 bases between. The sequencing input was PBMCs or a T cell subset sorted from them (not recorded which). This clonotype was obtained from an adult woman who had mild COVID-19 (a few samples of this study predate the infection). Cell type and time point are not known. V usage is TRBV4-1 and J usage is TRBJ1-1, with unresolved D. CDR3 coding DNA: TGCGCCAGCAGCCAACCCACACAACTGAACACTGAAGCTTTCTTT. Amino acid sequence: CASSQPTQLNTEAFF.